This TCR beta chain is from a study of blood T cell repertoires in COVID-19. Study at large: Samples taken during acute and convalescent COVID-19 were collected in the United States, Italy and Spain. T cells, B-cell-depleted T cells, or PBMCs supplied cDNA or gDNA.

CDR1 LNHDA and CDR2 SQIVND come from the germline V gene (reference sequence). The CDR3 covers 14 residues. J was trimmed by 8 bases and V by 5 bases; bases with no gene match: 7. As originally analysed: Nucleated cell number was recorded as an estimate derived from reference gene primer amplification. Assay: immunoSEQ multiplex PCR; the TCRdb copy retains only in-frame clones and omits some. The V and J calls and the clone size are those of that table, but D and trimming were determined from the DNA. The sample includes more than 75,000 clones, more than 75% of them seen just once. The receptor's source is a woman aged 65 to 85 with acute or convalescent COVID-19. Sequenced: peripheral blood. This chain connects TRBV19 to TRBJ2-1; 9 positions agree with TRBD1. CDR3 amino acids: CASSEQGARDEQFF. CDR3 nucleotide sequence: TGTGCCAGTAGTGAACAGGGGGCGCGGGATGAGCAGTTCTTC. The full variable domain, rest sourced from reference TRBV19 and TRBJ2-1, is DGGITQSPKYLFRKEGQNVTLSCEQNLNHDAMYWYRQDPGQGLRLIYYSQIVNDFQKGDIAEGYSVSREKKESFPLTVTSAQKNPTAFYLCASSEQGARDEQFFGPGTRLTVL.